These T cell receptor beta chains were read from a single sample in a study of blood T cell repertoires in COVID-19. TCRdb's copy holds only in-frame clones and misses some; the assay was immunoSEQ multiplex PCR. Of tens of thousands of clones listed, more than 75% are singletons. The sample was peripheral blood. These receptors were obtained from a human donor with acute or convalescent COVID-19. The donor label of this sample is uncertain. Each CDR3 is given without its conserved first and last residue. Clone size is given for some rows only: seen once, a few or many times, or a class if the clone is expanded.

abundance: -; j_gene: TRBJ1-2; v_gene: TRBV5-4; CDR3aa: ASSSAEQGNYGYT
abundance: -; j_gene: TRBJ2-7; v_gene: TRBV6-5; CDR3aa: ASSFGLAGPYEQY
abundance: -; j_gene: TRBJ1-6; v_gene: TRBV7-9; CDR3aa: ASIPDGGRNSPLH
abundance: -; j_gene: TRBJ1-2; v_gene: TRBV6-5; CDR3aa: ASSFPGNYGYT
abundance: -; j_gene: TRBJ2-1; v_gene: TRBV7-2; CDR3aa: ASSPGTGNYNEQF
abundance: -; j_gene: TRBJ1-6; v_gene: TRBV10-3; CDR3aa: AITIDGPNNSPLH
abundance: -; j_gene: TRBJ2-1; v_gene: TRBV6-5; CDR3aa: ASRLGGRAYNEQF
abundance: -; j_gene: TRBJ1-3; v_gene: TRBV7-2; CDR3aa: ASSLARDGGNTIY
abundance: -; j_gene: TRBJ2-7; v_gene: TRBV10-3; CDR3aa: AISGGFEQQY
abundance: -; j_gene: TRBJ1-1; v_gene: TRBV30; CDR3aa: AGRWGGVGAEAF
abundance: -; j_gene: TRBJ2-2; v_gene: TRBV6-5; CDR3aa: ASSVTPTGTGELF
abundance: -; j_gene: TRBJ1-2; v_gene: TRBV6-5; CDR3aa: ASTPDSMANGYT
abundance: once; j_gene: TRBJ2-4; v_gene: TRBV13; CDR3aa: ASSSQGTNIQY
abundance: once; j_gene: TRBJ2-2; v_gene: TRBV5-1; CDR3aa: ASFDTGTGELF
abundance: -; j_gene: TRBJ1-2; v_gene: TRBV10-3; CDR3aa: AISEAEVRGYT
abundance: -; j_gene: TRBJ1-4; v_gene: TRBV6-2/TRBV6-3; CDR3aa: ASSSPGEKLF
abundance: -; j_gene: TRBJ2-5; v_gene: TRBV5-4; CDR3aa: ASSFEAQAGETQY
abundance: -; j_gene: TRBJ2-1; v_gene: TRBV5-1; CDR3aa: ASSLRGQGSEQF
abundance: -; j_gene: TRBJ2-2; v_gene: TRBV4-2; CDR3aa: ASSQEVQLAGGGTGELF
abundance: once; j_gene: TRBJ1-1; v_gene: TRBV27; CDR3aa: ASSLRQMSTEAF
abundance: once; j_gene: TRBJ2-7; v_gene: TRBV21-1; CDR3aa: ASRRFSYEQY
abundance: -; j_gene: TRBJ1-1; v_gene: TRBV30; CDR3aa: AWSVPTNTEAF
abundance: -; j_gene: TRBJ2-1; v_gene: TRBV6-6; CDR3aa: ASSSGTHLNEQF
abundance: -; j_gene: TRBJ1-1; v_gene: TRBV7-9; CDR3aa: ASSPDRGGTEAF
abundance: -; j_gene: TRBJ2-1; v_gene: TRBV10-1; CDR3aa: ASTDGTAINEQF
abundance: -; j_gene: TRBJ1-6; v_gene: TRBV10-3; CDR3aa: AIWTGTYNSPLH
abundance: -; j_gene: TRBJ1-1; v_gene: TRBV7-3; CDR3aa: ASSLTGEYGEAEAF
abundance: once; j_gene: TRBJ2-1; v_gene: TRBV27; CDR3aa: ASSGTNNEQF
abundance: -; j_gene: TRBJ2-1; v_gene: TRBV4-3; CDR3aa: AARGLAGNNEQF
abundance: -; j_gene: TRBJ2-1; v_gene: TRBV24-1; CDR3aa: ATGERGGMSDEQF
abundance: -; j_gene: TRBJ1-5; v_gene: TRBV27; CDR3aa: ASSSTGYQPQH
abundance: -; j_gene: TRBJ1-3; v_gene: TRBV12-3/TRBV12-4; CDR3aa: ASSLVLPNTIY
abundance: -; j_gene: TRBJ1-4; v_gene: TRBV3-1/TRBV3-2; CDR3aa: ASSTGGTNEKLF
abundance: -; j_gene: TRBJ2-1; v_gene: TRBV7-2; CDR3aa: ASSLAGQGAGVGSYNEQF
abundance: few; j_gene: TRBJ1-3; v_gene: TRBV5-6; CDR3aa: ASSLVSGDGNTIY
abundance: -; j_gene: TRBJ2-7; v_gene: TRBV5-4; CDR3aa: ASTNKARGETYEQY
abundance: -; j_gene: TRBJ1-6; v_gene: TRBV11-1; CDR3aa: ASSQSTGTYNSPLH
abundance: -; j_gene: TRBJ2-1; v_gene: TRBV13; CDR3aa: ASSLPAGDYNEQF
abundance: -; j_gene: TRBJ2-2; v_gene: TRBV24-1; CDR3aa: ATSALAGGSGELF
abundance: few; j_gene: TRBJ2-7; v_gene: TRBV28; CDR3aa: ASTPGSTFYEQY
abundance: once; j_gene: TRBJ1-3; v_gene: TRBV19; CDR3aa: ASSWGTASVAGNTIY
abundance: -; j_gene: TRBJ1-3; v_gene: TRBV27; CDR3aa: ASSRGGSSGNTIY
abundance: -; j_gene: TRBJ2-3; v_gene: TRBV4-3; CDR3aa: ASSQDLPRQGPDTQY
abundance: -; j_gene: TRBJ2-1; v_gene: TRBV10-3; CDR3aa: ASLGGGGSYNEQF
abundance: -; j_gene: TRBJ2-3; v_gene: TRBV7-9; CDR3aa: ASRPTADTQY